This T cell receptor (beta chain) emerged from a study of cytomegalovirus exposure and HLA in healthy donors. General study findings and limits: For most subjects, TCR beta sequences were reported to predict HLA-A and HLA-B alleles with accuracy. It was about 150 TCR beta chains that were listed as cytomegalovirus-associated.

Remarks on this clone: Its specificity is not known.

It was with 60 Vbeta and 13 Jbeta primers that the PCR ran. TCRdb's table, derived via immunoSEQ multiplex PCR, lists solely in-frame clones and lacks some. The profile covers around 130,000 clones, with around 80% appearing a single time and approximately 2.8% taken by the ten largest. Per the germline V gene, CDR1 is GTSNPN and CDR2 is SVGIG (reference sequence). The germline V and J ends were trimmed by 8 bases and 0 bases, with 16 bases remaining between them. The CDR3 sequence is 14 residues long. The sample comprised PBMCs. The TCR sequence derives from a boy aged 2-9 years in good health and CMV-seronegative. The gene calls are TRBV30 and TRBJ1-2; D ambiguous. The CDR3 loop reads CARAGVPTNYGYTF. The CDR3 coding sequence is TGTGCCCGCGCCGGTGTGCCAACTAACTATGGCTACACCTTC.